This TCR beta chain was documented in a study of cytomegalovirus exposure and HLA in healthy donors. Deletions cut 1 base from V and 4 bases from J, with 8 bases between. The CDR3 totals 14 residues. Looked up from germline, CDR1 is SGHRS and CDR2 is YFSETQ. TCRdb's table, derived via immunoSEQ multiplex PCR, lists solely in-frame clones and lacks some. Found here are approximately 98,000 clones, 70% to 90% of them singletons; the top ten hold approximately 2.9%. This clone was counted a single time. The sample was PBMCs. This receptor was obtained from a woman in her late teens or twenties in good health and CMV-seronegative. The chain uses TRBV5-1 and TRBJ2-2; D gene uncertain. As DNA, the CDR3 is TGCGCCAGCAGCTTGAAACAGAGCACCGGGGAGCTGTTTTTT. Protein product: CASSLKQSTGELFF.